This T cell receptor beta chain stems from a study of blood T cells in healthy people across ages. Overall study results and limits: The fall in TCR beta diversity per million T cells was roughly linear with age.

Through a sample-barcoded 5' primer and a J-beta primer mix, a second PCR was run for roughly 7 to 12 cycles. TCRdb re-derived calls from the 5' RACE reads in MiXCR, one entry per CDR3 protein. Seen here are some 900,000 distinct CDR3 sequences, under 50% observed once, and the top ten hold 13%. Germline CDR1 SGHNT, CDR2 YENEEA. CDR3 length: 15 amino acids. V was clipped by 0 bases and J by 4 bases; unmatched bases: 4. All donors came from Russia, were Caucasian and healthy, and spanned ages about 6 to 90. Isolated per sample were at least 6 million PBMCs. For this clonotype: Antigen: not known.

This sequence was found in a man aged 25-45 years in good health. The genes are TRBV11-3 and TRBJ1-1; 8 bases agree with TRBD1. Sample: blood. The CDR3, as DNA: TGTGCCAGCAGCTTAGAGGGACAGGTGAGCACTGAAGCTTTCTTT. Translating gives CASSLEGQVSTEAFF.